Sequencing of this T cell receptor (beta chain) was carried out in a study of cytomegalovirus exposure and HLA in healthy donors listed by TCRdb under 2017. Notes on the research overall: An earlier analysis of approximately 640 of the donors reported approximately 290 Gb of sequence data and 100 million to 140 million unique TCR beta sequences from 150 million to 200 million T cells. Approximately 310 gigabases of sequencing data and 80 million or so unique TCR sequences were included in an early release covering several hundred HLA-typed donors. The genetic ancestry cluster associated with self-reported Caucasian donors included 81% of the roughly 400 genotyped donors. The study aimed to test whether signatures of past pathogen exposure could be identified by cataloging public T cell receptors. The T cell repertoires of around 670 subjects were profiled by immunosequencing and related to cytomegalovirus serostatus. In addition to the first cohort of approximately 670 subjects, a separate validation cohort of 100 to 150 different subjects was used. To predict cytomegalovirus infection status, the study combined high-throughput TCR immunosequencing, statistical association of individual TCRs with disease status, and machine learning. To study patterns of TCR occurrence, a later analysis re-analyzed previously published TCR beta repertoires from 500 to 850 donors and added high-resolution HLA genotyping. Rather than drawing on any new phenotypic data, the later analysis identified candidate immune exposures from TCR beta sequences and the way those sequences occurred across donors. To decide whether each TCR beta V gene segment behaved as functional or pseudogenic, an earlier analysis of some 600 of the donors relied on high-throughput TCR beta sequencing. Donor age, sex, ethnicity and CMV serostatus were compiled alongside the repertoire data. Genome-wide SNP genotypes for about three fifths of the roughly 700 donors were used in a later genetic analysis, which treated that subset as a discovery cohort. All discovery cohort repertoires had been generated on a single sequencing platform. Both class I and class II loci were covered by HLA typing, at four-digit resolution. The number of donors typed differed by locus, with roughly 620-640 for A, B, C, DRB1 and DQB1, about 500 for DQA1, 600 to 610 for DPA1, and 450 to 480 for DPB1. About five DR-DQ haplotypes were handled as single units for association and clustering, since linkage in the cohort was strong. Across 300 to 400 genotyped donors of the cohort, an average of 235,054 unique TCR beta nucleotide sequences per donor were sequenced, and roughly 18% of those sequences were non-productive.

According to the germline V gene (reference sequence), CDR1 reads SGHNT and CDR2 reads YYREEE. Including cysteine and phenylalanine, the CDR3 has 14 amino acids. The DNA shown is the 42-base CDR3, in frame from base 1. V lost 1 base and J lost 11 bases; the stretch between them is 18 bases long. Receptors were amplified or captured by the immunoSEQ multiplex PCR assay. The multiplex PCR relied on a mix of 60 forward primers for TCR Vbeta segments and 13 reverse primers for TCR Jbeta segments. Amplification of the CDR3 region of rearranged TCR beta genes was performed with a multiplex PCR assay on genomic DNA. The amplified TCR beta libraries were sequenced on the Illumina HiSeq System as 87-base-pair reads. In the authors' own workflow: A later analysis tallied roughly 80 million unique TCR beta chains across the 660 or so repertoires, and some 10 million of those chains were shared by two or more donors. Raw reads were error-corrected and collapsed into unique sequences with a nearest-neighbor algorithm that merged closely related sequences to remove PCR and sequencing errors. V, D and J gene segments were assigned by aligning CDR3 sequences to IMGT reference sequences. Each retained sequence needed at least a six-nucleotide match to both a V gene segment and a J gene segment. Rearrangements were classified as productive when the CDR3 lacked stop codons and remained in frame with V and J, and all other rearrangements were classified as non-productive. Following IMGT convention, CDR3 was defined as the stretch from the second conserved V-encoded cysteine up to the conserved J-encoded phenylalanine. The earlier analysis of about 500 of the donors excluded sequences that lacked an unambiguous match to a single V gene segment. An earlier analysis of 500 to 600 of the donors classified V segments as functional when productive rearrangements were above 56.7% and as segregating when the standard deviation between donors was above 5%. A statistical classification framework was built for diagnosing cytomegalovirus status from the catalog of TCR beta chain sequences. In a later analysis, TCR nucleotide sequences were compared against IMGT/GENE-DB human TR gene sequences so that V and J genes could be assigned. Using the TCRdist pipeline, a later analysis assigned CDR3 sequences along with most-parsimonious VDJ recombination scenarios. In a later analysis, each TCR beta chain was defined by its CDR3 amino acid sequence together with its V-gene family, and reads lacking a unique V-gene family were excluded. In a later analysis, a few hundred highly shared, low-generation-probability nucleotide sequences were removed to address suspected cross-contamination and a sequencing artifact. A later analysis calculated a clonal expansion index for each public chain from normalized within-repertoire ranks of inferred template counts. In a later analysis, generation probabilities were computed using a VDJ recombination model fitted to out-of-frame rearrangements, and the results were checked against IGoR. In a later analysis, TCR-TCR, TCR-HLA and TCR-CMV co-occurrence was scored with hypergeometric tests, and a repertoire-size bias correction was applied to TCR pairs. False discovery rates were estimated in a later analysis by permuting HLA or CMV assignments 20 times. In a later analysis, co-occurring TCRs were grouped using DBSCAN, and TCRdist sequence similarity was added for clustering within HLA-allele-positive subsets. For co-occurrence clustering, repertoires with fewer than 30,000 or more than 120,000 public chains were excluded, along with roughly 5 repertoires with anomalous nucleotide sharing. The immuneACCESS repertoire file appears here via TCRdb, limited to in-frame rearrangements. These files lack a portion of the clones; in checked studies, under half of the deficit traces to unresolved V genes, and the cause of the others is not known. V, J and clone size are taken as reported in that table, and D and trimming were inferred from the DNA itself. The sample contains 100,000 to 120,000 clones, roughly 86% of them found a single time. Of the sample, approximately 1.8% is held by the ten largest clones.

Regarding this clone: What this receptor recognizes is not known. Base qualities are not recorded, but no much larger clone differs from it by a single base.

In total, more than 500 healthy bone marrow donors made up the cohort. At the time of sampling, all cohort members were nominally healthy, though unrecorded immune exposures were likely present. The donor tested CMV seronegative, placing the donor among the 300 to 450 seronegative members of the cohort. A peripheral blood sample was provided by each donor, and peripheral blood mononuclear cells were used for TCR beta sequencing. Genomic DNA was extracted from the blood cell samples with the Qiagen DNeasy Blood Extraction Kit. Broad study findings and their caveats: A further reported finding was that TCR beta sequences accurately predicted the HLA-A and HLA-B alleles for most subjects in the first cohort. A later analysis reported that several top co-occurrence clusters appeared linked to parvovirus B19, influenza, CMV and Epstein-Barr virus. Because some donors lacked HLA typing at each locus, the association tests relied only on the typed subset. The classifier was reported to diagnose cytomegalovirus status with high specificity and sensitivity in both the original cohort and the validation cohort. Compared with the approximately 720-donor mean, donors in an Asian-associated ancestry cluster had fewer N-insertions in productive TCRs, according to a later genetic analysis. In this cohort, only TCR beta chains were sequenced, and detectable features were limited by the absence of alpha or paired-chain data. Compared with equally common non-associated chains, HLA-associated TCR beta chains in a later analysis were more clonally expanded and had lower generation probabilities. Strong co-occurrence of HLA alleles, especially DR and DQ, made assigning TCR associations to individual alleles difficult. Because the 87-base-pair reads could not distinguish some IMGT-functional V segments, including TRBV6-2 and TRBV6-3, those segments were excluded. Correlated functional status among segregating V segments might reflect linkage disequilibrium, but an unknown experimental factor could not be ruled out. In a later analysis, more than 15,000 TCR beta sequences were associated with specific HLA alleles at a false discovery rate of 0.05. The earlier analysis of about 600 of the donors excluded seventeen rarely observed V segments, including chromosome 9 orphons, because counts were too low. A cluster of highly shared sequence variants was judged likely to represent a technical artifact of the sequencing pipeline. In a later genetic analysis, a missense DCLRE1C variant was associated with V-gene and J-gene trimming of TCR beta chains, and the association was replicated in an independent cohort. Immune exposure information for the cohort was limited to CMV serostatus. Presence/absence analyses assumed roughly uniform sequencing depth across donors, an assumption that may not hold. According to a later analysis, most CMV-associated TCR beta chains appeared to be HLA-restricted, and the HLA associations seemed to be driven largely by CMV exposure. A later analysis found that TCR association rates varied across HLA loci, with DRB1 alleles showing the most associated TCRs and HLA-C alleles the fewest. Most TCR sequences were observed very rarely across donors, whereas some public TCRs were present in many individuals. An earlier analysis of around 600 of the donors showed that most TCR beta V segments appeared in productive rearrangements either about 90% or about 30% of the time, which broadly matched IMGT annotations. The authors suggested that the approach could potentially be extended to other disease states and immunological phenotypes. In vitro tests confirmed that a few of the cytomegalovirus-associated TCR beta chains recognize cytomegalovirus antigens. The study listed approximately 150 TCR beta chains as associated with cytomegalovirus.

This receptor was taken from a middle-aged man in good health and CMV-seronegative. The sequencing sample was made of PBMCs. The chain links TRBV5-4 with TRBJ1-2, with no confidently assigned D gene. The CDR3 reads as follows: CASSLSSADLVYTF. At the DNA level, the sequence is TGTGCCAGCAGCTTGTCGTCAGCTGACTTGGTTTACACCTTC.